The 5 T cell receptor beta chains given below trace back to one sample, sequenced in a study of cytomegalovirus exposure and HLA in healthy donors. Amplification used 60 Vbeta primers and 13 Jbeta primers. Some clones are missing from TCRdb's copy, which holds only in-frame ones; the method was immunoSEQ multiplex PCR. In the table there are 250,000 to 350,000 clones, roughly 85% of which are singletons. Sequenced: PBMCs. The receptor source for this set is a man aged 35-49 years in good health and CMV-seropositive.

This clone showed up just once. The V and J genes are TRBV14 and TRBJ2-5; the match to TRBD2 covers 14 bases. The CDR3 contains 13 residues. Per the germline V gene, CDR1 is SGHDN and CDR2 is FVKESK. With 4 bases clipped from V and 9 bases from J, the junction kept 1 base outside the gene matches. The CDR3 loop reads CASSPGLAGAQYF. In nucleotides, the CDR3 is TGTGCCAGCAGCCCGGGACTAGCGGGGGCCCAGTACTTC.

The chain couples TRBV7-9 to TRBJ2-7; a weak D match, TRBD2 (5 bases). The CDR3 has 13 residues. V dropped 8 bases and J dropped 1 base, with 12 bases sitting between them. Per the germline V gene, CDR1 is SEHNR and CDR2 is FQNEAQ (reference sequence). As DNA, the CDR3 is TGTGCCAGCGTGGACGGGAATTCCTACGAGCAGTACTTC. Protein sequence: CASVDGNSYEQYF.

J is TRBJ1-6 and V is TRBV27; 7 bases are a match to TRBD1. This CDR3 has 14 amino acids. The germline V gene has CDR1 MNHEY and CDR2 SMNVEV (reference sequence). The trim removed 3 bases at V and 7 bases at J, leaving 3 bases unmatched. Here the CDR3 DNA reads TGTGCCAGCAGTTTGGGACAGAGAAATTCACCCCTCCACTTT. The encoded protein is CASSLGQRNSPLHF.

This clone turned up a few times. The J gene is TRBJ2-7, the V gene TRBV6-5; 13 nucleotides match TRBD2. Germline lookup yields CDR1 MNHEY and CDR2 SVGAGI. This CDR3 has 14 amino acids. Losses at the gene ends were 9 bases for V and 3 bases for J; bases not matched to a gene: 5. This CDR3 reads CASRTSGSVYEQYF. CDR3 DNA sequence: TGTGCCAGTAGGACTAGCGGGAGTGTCTACGAGCAGTACTTC.

This clone was detected only a few times. The chain uses TRBV2 and TRBJ2-2; 7 bases fit TRBD1. Losses at the gene ends were 3 bases for V and 7 bases for J; bases not matched to a gene: 8. The CDR3 totals 15 residues. From germline, CDR1 is SNHLY and CDR2 FYNNEI. In DNA form, the CDR3 reads TGTGCCAGCAGTGAGAAGGACAGGACGTACGGGGAGCTGTTTTTT. Its translation is CASSEKDRTYGELFF.